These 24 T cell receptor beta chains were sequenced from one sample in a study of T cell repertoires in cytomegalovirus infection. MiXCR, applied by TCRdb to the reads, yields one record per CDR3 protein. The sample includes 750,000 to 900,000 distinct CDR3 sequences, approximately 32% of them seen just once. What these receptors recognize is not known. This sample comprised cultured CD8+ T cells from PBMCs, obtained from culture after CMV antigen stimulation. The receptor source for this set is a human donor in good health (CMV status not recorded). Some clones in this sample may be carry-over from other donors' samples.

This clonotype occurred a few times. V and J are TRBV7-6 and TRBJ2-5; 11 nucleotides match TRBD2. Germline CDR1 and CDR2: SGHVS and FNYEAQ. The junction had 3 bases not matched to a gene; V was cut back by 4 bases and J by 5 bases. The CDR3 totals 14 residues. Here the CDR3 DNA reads TGTGCCAGCAGCTACACTAGCGGGGGCGAGACCCAGTACTTC. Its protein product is CASSYTSGGETQYF.

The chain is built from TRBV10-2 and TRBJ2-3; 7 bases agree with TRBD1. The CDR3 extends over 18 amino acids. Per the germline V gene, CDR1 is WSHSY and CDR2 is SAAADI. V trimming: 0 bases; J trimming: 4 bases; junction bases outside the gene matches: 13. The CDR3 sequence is CASSESGGGQALSDTQYF. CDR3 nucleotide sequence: TGCGCCAGCAGTGAGTCCGGTGGAGGACAGGCCCTCTCAGATACGCAGTATTTT.

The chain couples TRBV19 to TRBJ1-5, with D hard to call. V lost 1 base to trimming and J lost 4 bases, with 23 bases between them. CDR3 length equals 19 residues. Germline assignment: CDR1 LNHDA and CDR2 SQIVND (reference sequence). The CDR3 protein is CASSIALAGWTPPNQPQHF. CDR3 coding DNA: TGTGCCAGTAGTATAGCCCTAGCGGGTTGGACTCCCCCAAATCAGCCCCAGCATTTT.

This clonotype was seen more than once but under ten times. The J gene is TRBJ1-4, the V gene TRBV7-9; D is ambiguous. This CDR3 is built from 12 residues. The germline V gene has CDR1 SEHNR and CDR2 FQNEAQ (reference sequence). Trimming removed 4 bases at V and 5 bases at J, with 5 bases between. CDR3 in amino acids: CASSSENEKLFF. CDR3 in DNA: TGTGCCAGCAGCTCAGAAAATGAAAAACTGTTTTTT. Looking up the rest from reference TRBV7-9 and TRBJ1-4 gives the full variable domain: DTGVSQNPRHKITKRGQNVTFRCDPISEHNRLYWYRQTLGQGPEFLTYFQNEAQLEKSRLLSDRFSAERPKGSFSTLEIQRTEQGDSAMYLCASSSENEKLFFGSGTQLSVL.

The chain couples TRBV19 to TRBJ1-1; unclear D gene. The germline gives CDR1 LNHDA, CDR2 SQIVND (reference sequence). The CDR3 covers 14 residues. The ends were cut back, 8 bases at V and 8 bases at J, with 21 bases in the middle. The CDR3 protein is CASSFKGFGKEAFF. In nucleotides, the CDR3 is TGTGCCAGTTCGTTCAAGGGCTTCGGAAAAGAAGCTTTCTTT. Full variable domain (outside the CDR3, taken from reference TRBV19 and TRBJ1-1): DGGITQSPKYLFRKEGQNVTLSCEQNLNHDAMYWYRQDPGQGLRLIYYSQIVNDFQKGDIAEGYSVSREKKESFPLTVTSAQKNPTAFYLCASSFKGFGKEAFFGQGTRLTVV.

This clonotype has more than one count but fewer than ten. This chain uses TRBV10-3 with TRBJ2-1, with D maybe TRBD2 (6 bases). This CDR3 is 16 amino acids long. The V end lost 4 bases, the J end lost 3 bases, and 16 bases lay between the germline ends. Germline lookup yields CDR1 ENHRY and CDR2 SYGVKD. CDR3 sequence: CAISGRTDGGYNEQFF. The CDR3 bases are TGTGCCATCAGTGGACGGACCGACGGGGGCTACAATGAGCAGTTCTTC.

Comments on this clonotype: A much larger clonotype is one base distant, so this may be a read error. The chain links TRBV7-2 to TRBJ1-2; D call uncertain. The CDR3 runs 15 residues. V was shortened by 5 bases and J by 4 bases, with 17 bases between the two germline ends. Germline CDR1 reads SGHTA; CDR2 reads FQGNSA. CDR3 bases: TGTGCCAGCAGCCGACTAGAGGGTCTGAGCTATGGCTACACCTTC. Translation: CASSRLEGLSYGYTF.

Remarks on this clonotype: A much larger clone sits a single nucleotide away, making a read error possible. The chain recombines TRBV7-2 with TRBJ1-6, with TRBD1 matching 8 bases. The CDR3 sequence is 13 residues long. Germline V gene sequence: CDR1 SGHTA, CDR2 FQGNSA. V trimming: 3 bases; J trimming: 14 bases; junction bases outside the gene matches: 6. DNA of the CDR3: TGTGCCAGCAGCTTGACAGGGGACTCATCCCTCCACTTT. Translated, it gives CASSLTGDSSLHF.

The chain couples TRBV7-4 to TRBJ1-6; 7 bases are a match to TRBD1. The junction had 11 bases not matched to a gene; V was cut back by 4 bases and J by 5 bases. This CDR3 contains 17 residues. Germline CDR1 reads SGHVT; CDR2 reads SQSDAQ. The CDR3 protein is CASSSPSDRPNNSPLHF. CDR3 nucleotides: TGTGCCAGCAGCTCTCCCTCGGACAGGCCAAATAATTCACCCCTCCACTTT.

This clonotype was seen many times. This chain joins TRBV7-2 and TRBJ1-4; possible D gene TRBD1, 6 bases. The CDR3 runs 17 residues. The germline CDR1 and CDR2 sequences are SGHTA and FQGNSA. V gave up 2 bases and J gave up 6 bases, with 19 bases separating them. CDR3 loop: CASSLRDNPVGDEKLFF. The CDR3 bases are TGTGCCAGCAGCTTAAGGGACAATCCCGTAGGGGATGAAAAACTGTTTTTT. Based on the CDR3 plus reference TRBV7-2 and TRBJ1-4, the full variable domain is GAGVSQSPSNKVTEKGKDVELRCDPISGHTALYWYRQSLGQGLEFLIYFQGNSAPDKSGLPSDRFSAERTGGSVSTLTIQRTQQEDSAVYLCASSLRDNPVGDEKLFFGSGTQLSVL.

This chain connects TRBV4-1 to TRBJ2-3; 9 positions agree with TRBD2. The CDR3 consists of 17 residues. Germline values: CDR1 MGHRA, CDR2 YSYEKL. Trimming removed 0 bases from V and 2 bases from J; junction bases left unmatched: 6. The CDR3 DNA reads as TGCGCCAGCAGCCAAGAGGCCGCTAGCGGGAACACAGATACGCAGTATTTT. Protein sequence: CASSQEAASGNTDTQYF.

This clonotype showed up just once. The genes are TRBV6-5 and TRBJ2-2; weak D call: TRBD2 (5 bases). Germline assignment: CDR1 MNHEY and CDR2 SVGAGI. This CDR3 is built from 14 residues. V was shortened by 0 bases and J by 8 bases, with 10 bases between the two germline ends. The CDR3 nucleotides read TGTGCCAGCAGTTACTCGCACGGGGTGGGGGAGCTGTTTTTT. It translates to CASSYSHGVGELFF.

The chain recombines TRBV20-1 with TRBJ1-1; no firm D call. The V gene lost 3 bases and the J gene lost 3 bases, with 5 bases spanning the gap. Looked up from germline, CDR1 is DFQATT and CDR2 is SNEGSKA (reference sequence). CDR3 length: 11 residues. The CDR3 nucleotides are TGCAGTGCTAGCCCTTACACTGAAGCTTTCTTT. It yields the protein CSASPYTEAFF.

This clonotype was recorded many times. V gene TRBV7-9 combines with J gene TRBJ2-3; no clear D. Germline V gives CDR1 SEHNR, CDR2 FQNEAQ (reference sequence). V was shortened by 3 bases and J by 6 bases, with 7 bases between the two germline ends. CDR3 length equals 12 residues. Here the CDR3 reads CASSFIGDTQYF. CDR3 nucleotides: TGTGCCAGCAGCTTTATAGGGGATACGCAGTATTTT.

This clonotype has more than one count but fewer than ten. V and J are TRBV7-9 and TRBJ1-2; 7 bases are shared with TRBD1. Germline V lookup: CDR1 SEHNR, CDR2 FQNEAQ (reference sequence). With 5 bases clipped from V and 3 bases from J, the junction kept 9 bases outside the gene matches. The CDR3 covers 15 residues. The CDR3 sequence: CASSTTGVGHYGYTF. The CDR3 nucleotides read TGTGCCAGCAGCACTACAGGGGTTGGCCACTATGGCTACACCTTC.

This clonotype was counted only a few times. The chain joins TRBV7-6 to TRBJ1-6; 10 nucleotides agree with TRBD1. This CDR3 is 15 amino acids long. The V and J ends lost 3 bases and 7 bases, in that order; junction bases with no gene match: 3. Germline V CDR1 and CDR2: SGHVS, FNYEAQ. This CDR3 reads CASSLTGGVNSPLHF. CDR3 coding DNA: TGTGCCAGCAGCTTGACAGGGGGCGTGAATTCACCCCTCCACTTT. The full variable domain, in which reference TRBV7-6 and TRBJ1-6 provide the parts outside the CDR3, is GAGVSQSPRYKVTKRGQDVALRCDPISGHVSLYWYRQALGQGPEFLTYFNYEAQQDKSGLPNDRFSAERPEGSISTLTIQRTEQRDSAMYRCASSLTGGVNSPLHFGNGTRLTVT.

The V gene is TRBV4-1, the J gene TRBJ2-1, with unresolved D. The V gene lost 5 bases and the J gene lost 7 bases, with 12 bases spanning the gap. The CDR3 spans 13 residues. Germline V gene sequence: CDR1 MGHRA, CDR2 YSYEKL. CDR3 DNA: TGCGCCAGCAGCGGAGCCTGGGGAAATGAGCAGTTCTTC. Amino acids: CASSGAWGNEQFF.

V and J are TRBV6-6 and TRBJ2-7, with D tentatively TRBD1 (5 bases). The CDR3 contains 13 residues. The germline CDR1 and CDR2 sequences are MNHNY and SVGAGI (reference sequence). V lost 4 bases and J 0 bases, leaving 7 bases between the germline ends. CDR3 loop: CASSLTDSYEQYV. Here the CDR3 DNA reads TGTGCCAGCAGTTTGACAGACTCCTACGAGCAGTACGTC.

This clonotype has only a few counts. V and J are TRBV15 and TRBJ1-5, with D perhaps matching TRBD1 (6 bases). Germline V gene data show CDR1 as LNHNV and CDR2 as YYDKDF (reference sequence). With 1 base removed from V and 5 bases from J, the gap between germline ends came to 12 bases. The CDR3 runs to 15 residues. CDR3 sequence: CATSRVGRGHQPQHF. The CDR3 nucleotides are TGTGCCACCAGCAGAGTTGGCAGGGGTCATCAGCCCCAGCATTTT.

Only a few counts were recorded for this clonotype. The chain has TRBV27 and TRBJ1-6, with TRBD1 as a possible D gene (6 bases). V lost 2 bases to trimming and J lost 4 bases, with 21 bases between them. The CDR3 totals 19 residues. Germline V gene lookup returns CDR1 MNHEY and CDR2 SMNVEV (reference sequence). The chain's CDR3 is CASSLGGGQLGTYNSPLHF. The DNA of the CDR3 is TGTGCCAGCAGTTTAGGTGGCGGACAGCTCGGGACTTATAATTCACCCCTCCACTTT.

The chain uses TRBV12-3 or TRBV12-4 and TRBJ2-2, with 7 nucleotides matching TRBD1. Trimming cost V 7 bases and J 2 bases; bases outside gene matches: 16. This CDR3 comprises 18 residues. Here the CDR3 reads CASTFGTAVGVNTGELFF. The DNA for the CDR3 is TGTGCCAGCACCTTTGGGACAGCCGTAGGCGTTAACACCGGGGAGCTGTTTTTT.

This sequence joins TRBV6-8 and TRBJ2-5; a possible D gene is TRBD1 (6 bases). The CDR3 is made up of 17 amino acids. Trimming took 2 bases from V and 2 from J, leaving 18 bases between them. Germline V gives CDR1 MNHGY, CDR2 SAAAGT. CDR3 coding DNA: TGTGCCAGCAGTTACCCCAAGGACAGTCCCGAACAAGAGACCCAGTACTTC. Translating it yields CASSYPKDSPEQETQYF.

The CDR3 nucleotides are TGTGCCAGCAGCCTCACATTTGGAGGCTACACCTTC. Translating it yields CASSLTFGGYTF. The chain combines TRBV7-6 with TRBJ1-2; D gene ambiguous. This CDR3 is 12 amino acids long. In germline, CDR1 is SGHVS, CDR2 FNYEAQ. Trimming left V 5 bases short and J 8 bases short, with 12 bases between.

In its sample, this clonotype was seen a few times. The CDR3 DNA reads as TGTGCCAGCAGTAACCCAGGGGGCCTTCTCTATGGCTACACCTTC. It encodes CASSNPGGLLYGYTF. The chain recombines TRBV12-3 or TRBV12-4 with TRBJ1-2; 8 bases line up with TRBD1. V shed 5 bases and J 4 bases; nucleotides not matched to a gene: 9. CDR3 length: 15 amino acids.